Listed here are 30 T cell receptor beta chains from one sample, sequenced in a study of early T cells in non-severe SARS-CoV-2 infection. TCRdb fed the 5' RACE reads into MiXCR, producing one record per CDR3 protein. Found here are tens of thousands of distinct CDR3 sequences, 6% to 8.5% of them singletons; the top ten hold 3% to 4%. Specimen: whole blood. The receptor set was obtained from an adult who was a healthcare worker with PCR-confirmed SARS-CoV-2 infection or an uninfected control (not recorded which).

This clonotype was seen many times. The chain is built from TRBV9 and TRBJ2-1; D call uncertain. This CDR3 is built from 12 residues. Germline V lookup: CDR1 SGDLS, CDR2 YYNGEE. The germline V and J ends were trimmed by 3 bases and 4 bases, with 5 bases remaining between them. Here the CDR3 DNA reads TGTGCCAGCAGCGACTATTACAATGAGCAGTTCTTC. The encoded protein is CASSDYYNEQFF. Full variable domain (rest looked up from reference TRBV9 and TRBJ2-1): DSGVTQTPKHLITATGQRVTLRCSPRSGDLSVYWYQQSLDQGLQFLIQYYNGEERAKGNILERFSAQQFPDLHSELNLSSLELGDSALYFCASSDYYNEQFFGPGTRLTVL.

This clonotype was counted at least ten times. The V call is TRBV5-1, the J call TRBJ2-2; no clear D gene. The V gene lost 0 bases and the J gene lost 4 bases, with 7 bases spanning the gap. This CDR3 has 14 residues. Germline CDR1 SGHRS, CDR2 YFSETQ. This CDR3 is CASSLEGVTGELFF. CDR3 DNA sequence: TGCGCCAGCAGCTTGGAGGGCGTCACCGGGGAGCTGTTTTTT.

For this clonotype: The junction departs from the called germline gene at one end, perhaps through a read error. This chain connects TRBV27 to TRBJ1-5, with 9 bases identical to TRBD1. The CDR3 runs 14 residues. From germline, CDR1 is MNHEY and CDR2 SMNVEV (reference sequence). The CDR3 DNA is TGTGCCAGCGCGGACAGGGGCCCCAATCAGCCCCAACATTTT. Protein product: CASADRGPNQPQHF.

There are many counts of this clonotype. The chain has TRBV5-1 and TRBJ2-1; a weak D match, TRBD2 (6 bases). V dropped 6 bases and J dropped 4 bases, with 14 bases sitting between them. The germline V gene has CDR1 SGHRS and CDR2 YFSETQ. This CDR3 has 14 amino acids. The CDR3 coding sequence is TGCGCCAGCACCGGGACTTCCTCATACAATGAGCAGTTCTTC. Its translation is CASTGTSSYNEQFF. Full variable domain (rest looked up from reference TRBV5-1 and TRBJ2-1): KAGVTQTPRYLIKTRGQQVTLSCSPISGHRSVSWYQQTPGQGLQFLFEYFSETQRNKGNFPGRFSGRQFSNSRSEMNVSTLELGDSALYLCASTGTSSYNEQFFGPGTRLTVL.

This clonotype showed up just a few times. This chain links TRBV6-1 with TRBJ2-7; D is undetermined. The CDR3 contains 12 residues. Germline CDR1 MNHNS, CDR2 SASEGT. V lost 6 bases and J 4 bases, leaving 10 bases between the germline ends. The CDR3 coding sequence is TGTGCCAGCAGGGCGGTTCCTTACGAGCAGTACTTC. This gives the protein CASRAVPYEQYF.

This clonotype was detected many times. V gene TRBV25-1 combines with J gene TRBJ2-7; 8 bases fit TRBD1. CDR3 length equals 13 residues. Germline assignment: CDR1 MGHDK and CDR2 SYGVNS. The junction had 3 bases not matched to a gene; V was cut back by 4 bases and J by 4 bases. The CDR3 protein is CASSGQGWYEQYF. Here the CDR3 DNA reads TGTGCCAGCAGTGGACAGGGGTGGTACGAGCAGTACTTC.

This clonotype was recorded many times. The J gene is TRBJ2-1, the V gene TRBV5-6, with 10 bases matching TRBD2. V lost 0 bases, J lost 4 bases, and 4 bases stayed unmatched. This CDR3 contains 16 residues. Germline CDR1 is SGHDT and CDR2 is YYEEEE. Written as DNA, the CDR3 is TGTGCCAGCAGCTTGGCCCGGACTAGCGGATACAATGAGCAGTTCTTC. Translating it yields CASSLARTSGYNEQFF.

This clonotype has at least ten counts. This chain connects TRBV2 to TRBJ2-5, with TRBD1 matching over 8 bases. The ends lost 6 bases at V and 5 bases at J; junction bases unmatched: 8. The CDR3 sequence is 14 residues long. Germline CDR1 and CDR2: SNHLY and FYNNEI. CDR3 nucleotides: TGTGCCAGCAGCCGACAGGGGCGGGCGGAGACCCAGTACTTC. Protein product: CASSRQGRAETQYF.

The table lists this clonotype with many counts. This chain uses TRBV27 with TRBJ2-2; perhaps D is TRBD1 or TRBD2 (7 bases each). Looked up from germline, CDR1 is MNHEY and CDR2 is SMNVEV (reference sequence). This CDR3 comprises 14 residues. The V and J ends lost 8 bases and 5 bases respectively, with 15 bases between them. The CDR3 bases are TGTGCCAGCCTCGACAGGGAGGGGACCGGGGAGCTGTTTTTT. This sequence encodes CASLDREGTGELFF.

This clonotype was found many times. CDR3 protein: CASSFRASLGLTDTQYF. Written as DNA, the CDR3 is TGCGCCAGCAGCTTCCGGGCCTCCCTCGGGCTCACAGATACGCAGTATTTT. The gene calls are TRBV5-1 and TRBJ2-3; D unclear. The germline V and J ends were trimmed by 2 bases and 2 bases, with 18 bases remaining between them. The germline V gene encodes CDR1 SGHRS and CDR2 YFSETQ. The CDR3 consists of 17 residues.

The chain carries TRBV19 and TRBJ2-2; 10 positions agree with TRBD2. There are 15 residues in the CDR3. After removal of 7 bases from V and 6 bases from J, the junction contained 8 bases not matched to a gene. Germline V gene sequence: CDR1 LNHDA, CDR2 SQIVND (reference sequence). The CDR3 sequence is CASTISLAGSGELFF. In nucleotides, the CDR3 is TGTGCCAGTACTATCTCACTAGCGGGATCCGGGGAGCTGTTTTTT.

Only a few counts were recorded for this clonotype. The J gene is TRBJ2-3, the V gene TRBV20-1; TRBD2 matches 7 bases. The CDR3 totals 14 residues. Germline CDR1 reads DFQATT; CDR2 reads SNEGSKA (reference sequence). V shed 8 bases, J shed 2 bases, and the junction held 10 bases outside the gene matches. CDR3 region: CSTYEAGFTDTQYF. CDR3 nucleotide sequence: TGCAGTACTTACGAAGCGGGGTTCACAGATACGCAGTATTTT.

This sequence joins TRBV11-2 and TRBJ2-3, with 8 nucleotides matching TRBD2. V was clipped by 11 bases and J by 2 bases; unmatched bases: 3. The germline gives CDR1 SGHAT, CDR2 FQNNGV. The CDR3 is 12 amino acids. Written as DNA, the CDR3 is TGTGCCTCCGGGGGGGTCACAGATACGCAGTATTTT. Encoded protein: CASGGVTDTQYF.

This clonotype was seen ten or more times. V gene TRBV12-3 or TRBV12-4 combines with J gene TRBJ1-5; D is possibly TRBD1 (6 bases). This CDR3 contains 15 residues. The V end was cut by 5 bases, the J end by 2 bases, with 13 bases between. The CDR3 bases are TGTGCCAGCAGTATGATCGGGGGCGGCAATCAGCCCCAGCATTTT. Amino acid sequence: CASSMIGGGNQPQHF.

This clonotype was observed a few times. This rearrangement joins TRBV12-3 or TRBV12-4 to TRBJ2-6, with a possible D match to TRBD1 (6 bases). The CDR3 is 15 amino acids. V lost 4 bases to trimming and J lost 0 bases, with 7 bases between them. CDR3 in DNA: TGTGCCAGCAGTTCACAGGGCTCTGGGGCCAACGTCCTGACTTTC. It codes for CASSSQGSGANVLTF.

V is TRBV9 and J is TRBJ2-6; TRBD1 is a possible D gene (6 bases). V was trimmed by 4 bases and J by 0 bases, leaving 11 bases between them. CDR1 is SGDLS and CDR2 is YYNGEE in the germline V gene. The CDR3 contains 16 residues. The CDR3 coding sequence is TGTGCCAGCAGCTCTACAGGGAGCTCTGGGGCCAACGTCCTGACTTTC. It yields the protein CASSSTGSSGANVLTF.

The sample holds many counts of this clonotype. The chain combines TRBV7-3 with TRBJ2-1, with D possibly TRBD2 on 7 matching bases. Germline V gives CDR1 SGHTA, CDR2 FQGTGA. CDR3 length: 15 amino acids. Trimming shortened V by 5 bases and J by 4 bases, and 15 bases separated the two germline ends. In nucleotides, the CDR3 is TGTGCCAGCAGCCGAACAGGGAGGGAATACAATGAGCAGTTCTTC. The encoded protein is CASSRTGREYNEQFF.

The chain joins TRBV6-5 to TRBJ2-7; 13 nucleotides line up with TRBD2. After removal of 6 bases from V and 4 bases from J, the junction contained 6 bases not matched to a gene. CDR3 length equals 15 residues. CDR1 and CDR2 from the germline V gene are MNHEY and SVGAGI. CDR3 coding DNA: TGTGCCAGCAGCCAGACTAGCGGGAGGATATACGAGCAGTACTTC. Protein sequence: CASSQTSGRIYEQYF.

The table lists this clonotype with many counts. The chain recombines TRBV28 with TRBJ2-1, with 9 nucleotides matching TRBD1. The germline V gene has CDR1 MDHEN and CDR2 SYDVKM. Trimming removed 5 bases from V and 8 bases from J; junction bases left unmatched: 10. CDR3 size: 15 residues. The DNA for the CDR3 is TGTGCCAGCAGTAGGGACAGGGAGGGGAGGGATGAGCAGTTCTTC. As protein: CASSRDREGRDEQFF.

This clonotype appeared a few times. This sequence joins TRBV7-9 and TRBJ2-3; 8 nucleotides match TRBD2. The V and J ends lost 6 bases and 0 bases, in that order; junction bases with no gene match: 5. Germline V gene data show CDR1 as SEHNR and CDR2 as FQNEAQ (reference sequence). This CDR3 is 15 amino acids long. CDR3 sequence (DNA): TGTGCCAGCAGAAGACTAGCGAGTAGCACAGATACGCAGTATTTT. It specifies CASRRLASSTDTQYF.

This clonotype has at least ten counts. The chain joins TRBV12-3 or TRBV12-4 to TRBJ2-3, with no clear D. Trimming cost V 3 bases and J 6 bases, with 4 bases left between them. This CDR3 is 11 amino acids long. DNA of the CDR3: TGTGCCAGCAGTTTCGCGGATACGCAGTATTTT. The encoded protein is CASSFADTQYF.

This clonotype has at least ten counts. The chain employs TRBV20-1 and TRBJ2-7; the D gene is possibly TRBD1 (5 bases). Germline lookup yields CDR1 DFQATT and CDR2 SNEGSKA (reference sequence). V lost 1 base, J lost 9 bases, and 16 bases lay in between. The CDR3 covers 13 residues. The chain's CDR3 is CSARVQDHTGQYF. CDR3 coding DNA: TGCAGTGCTAGAGTACAGGACCATACGGGGCAGTACTTC.

This clonotype has at least ten counts. The V and J genes are TRBV2 and TRBJ2-5, with no clear D. The CDR3 sequence is 12 residues long. From germline, CDR1 is SNHLY and CDR2 FYNNEI. Trimming removed 7 bases from V and 1 base from J, with 7 bases in between. The CDR3 nucleotides are TGTGCCAGCAAATCCTTCCAAGAGACCCAGTACTTC. Encoded protein: CASKSFQETQYF. Together with reference TRBV2 and TRBJ2-5, the CDR3 gives the full variable domain: EPEVTQTPSHQVTQMGQEVILRCVPISNHLYFYWYRQILGQKVEFLVSFYNNEISEKSEIFDDQFSVERPDGSNFTLKIRSTKLEDSAMYFCASKSFQETQYFGPGTRLLVL.

This clonotype was counted a few times. This chain connects TRBV30 to TRBJ1-4; tentative D call: TRBD1 (5 bases). Germline loops: CDR1 GTSNPN, CDR2 SVGIG (reference sequence). Between the trimmed V and J ends, which lost 3 bases and 0 bases, there was a span of 8 bases. This CDR3 is built from 14 residues. The CDR3 DNA sequence: TGTGCCTGGAGACAGACAGCAACTAATGAAAAACTGTTTTTT. This encodes CAWRQTATNEKLFF. The whole variable domain, filled in from reference TRBV30 and TRBJ1-4, reads SQTIHQWPATLVQPVGSPLSLECTVEGTSNPNLYWYRQAAGRGLQLLFYSVGIGQISSEVPQNLSASRPQDRQFILSSKKLLLSDSGFYLCAWRQTATNEKLFFGSGTQLSVL.

This clonotype was detected many times. The chain links TRBV20-1 to TRBJ2-7, with D perhaps matching TRBD1 (6 bases). The germline V and J ends were trimmed by 5 bases and 1 base, with 21 bases remaining between them. In germline, CDR1 is DFQATT, CDR2 SNEGSKA (reference sequence). CDR3 length equals 16 residues. DNA of the CDR3: TGCAGTGCTGACCCAGTCCGACAGGTGGAGTCCTACGAGCAGTACTTC. This codes for CSADPVRQVESYEQYF.

J is TRBJ2-7 and V is TRBV28; 7 bases fit TRBD2. Germline CDR1 MDHEN, CDR2 SYDVKM. The CDR3 consists of 14 residues. The V gene end was trimmed by 7 bases and the J gene end by 4 bases; junction bases not matched to a gene: 10. CDR3 sequence (DNA): TGTGCCAGCATAAGGGGCGGGAGTCCTTACGAGCAGTACTTC. Amino acids: CASIRGGSPYEQYF. Using reference TRBV28 and TRBJ2-7 for the parts outside the CDR3, the full variable domain is DVKVTQSSRYLVKRTGEKVFLECVQDMDHENMFWYRQDPGLGLRLIYFSYDVKMKEKGDIPEGYSVSREKKERFSLILESASTNQTSMYLCASIRGGSPYEQYFGPGTRLTVT.

Turning to this clonotype: This sequence may be a read error, since a much larger clone differs from it by one base. V is TRBV7-9 and J is TRBJ1-5; D ambiguous. The length of the CDR3 is 13 residues. Germline CDR1 is SEHNR and CDR2 is FQNEAQ (reference sequence). Deletions cut 3 bases from V and 2 bases from J, with 5 bases between. The CDR3 is CASSFGGNQPQHF. The CDR3 DNA follows: TGTGCCAGCAGCTTTGGAGGCAATCAGCCCCAGCATTTT.

This clonotype occurred a few times. The chain has TRBV7-3 and TRBJ1-1; D ambiguous. From germline, CDR1 is SGHTA and CDR2 FQGTGA. The CDR3 covers 14 residues. Trimming removed 1 base at V and 4 bases at J, with 10 bases between. CDR3 region: CASSLNWEGTEAFF. The CDR3 DNA follows: TGTGCCAGCAGCTTAAACTGGGAGGGCACTGAAGCTTTCTTT. The variable domain in full, completed from reference TRBV7-3 and TRBJ1-1, reads GAGVSQTPSNKVTEKGKYVELRCDPISGHTALYWYRQSLGQGPEFLIYFQGTGAADDSGLPNDRFFAVRPEGSVSTLKIQRTERGDSAVYLCASSLNWEGTEAFFGQGTRLTVV.

In this sample, this clonotype turned up a few times. The V call is TRBV28, the J call TRBJ1-2, with D perhaps matching TRBD1 (5 bases). Trimming removed 5 bases at V and 7 bases at J, with 17 bases between. The CDR3 has 14 amino acids. The germline V gene has CDR1 MDHEN and CDR2 SYDVKM. In DNA form, the CDR3 reads TGTGCCAGCAGTAACCCGCCCGGGACCACTGGCTACACCTTC. This sequence encodes CASSNPPGTTGYTF.

This clonotype was seen at least ten times. The chain uses TRBV20-1 and TRBJ1-2; tentatively, D is TRBD1 (6 bases). The V and J ends lost 5 bases and 5 bases respectively, with 12 bases between them. The CDR3 covers 12 residues. CDR1 and CDR2 (germline): DFQATT, SNEGSKA (reference sequence). CDR3 DNA sequence: TGCAGTGCTTCCCCGAGGGGGTATGGCTACACCTTC. Translation gives CSASPRGYGYTF.